This record concerns one TCR beta chain sequence. Its antigen is not yet known. No base qualities exist here, and no much larger clone lies one base off it. PBMCs were isolated by Ficoll-Paque density gradient centrifugation. Sequenced on an Illumina NovaSeq 6000. cDNA libraries for TCRalpha and TCRbeta were prepared by 5'RACE using constant-segment primers, with sample barcodes and unique molecular identifiers added. Trizol reagent was used to extract RNA from every sample. The libraries were amplified in two PCR steps, and the second step added a second sample barcode and Illumina TruSeq adapters. Libraries were sequenced on an Illumina NovaSeq with 2 x 150 bp paired-end reads. Concerning the study's data processing: The reads were demultiplexed and collapsed into UMI-guided consensus sequences using migec v1.2.7. Using mixcr v2.1.11, UMI consensuses were aligned to TRA and TRB V and J templates and then assembled into clonotypes. A clonotype was counted as expanded or contracted only if both edgeR and NoisET called the change significant, with noise models trained on biological replicates. For edgeR calls, a false discovery rate-adjusted p below 0.01 and a log2 fold-change threshold of 1 were applied. As an exploratory analysis of dynamics, PCA with hierarchical clustering was applied to max-normalized trajectories of the 1000 most abundant clonotypes. Separately sequenced CD4+ and CD8+ repertoires were used to assign the CD4 or CD8 phenotype of responding clones. The public sequencing data were trimmed at Q25 with fastp and processed into clonotypes with MiXCR by TCRdb, which kept only in-frame beta chains. Rows are combined by CDR3 protein, so each entry shows the most common genes and DNA. TCRdb assigned the V and J calls; the authors' analysis was not used. The sample data list about 390,000 distinct CDR3 sequences, and under 25% of these were observed just once. The ten biggest clones cover about 12% of the sample.

V is pared back by 0 bases and J by 4 bases, with 13 bases lying between the germline termini. Via the germline V gene (reference sequence), CDR1 is SGHKS and CDR2 YYEKEE. The CDR3 numbers 15 residues from cysteine through phenylalanine. Here the CDR3 DNA is all that survives: 45 bases in frame from base 1. This entry belongs to a study of T-cell memory formation after mild COVID-19 (dated by TCRdb to the early 2020s). About the study as a whole: TCR sequence clusters from the two donors were found to be largely donor specific. The cohort was made up of two young adult volunteers, one female and one male, who were previously healthy. In two donors, T-cell clones that expanded and contracted after mild COVID-19 were followed by sequencing TCRalpha and TCRbeta repertoires longitudinally. Overall results and qualifications from the work: The second-wave clones that peaked on day 37 were not confirmed to be SARS-CoV-2 specific. Clones that contracted from day 15 to 85 showed balanced CD4/CD8 phenotypes, whereas a second wave of clones that expanded from day 15 to 37 leaned towards CD4+. Some responding clones were found in pre-infection memory, which suggests that pre-existing cross-reactive memory T cells took part in the SARS-CoV-2 response. Contracting CD4+ clones turned up mainly in the CM and EM memory subsets, whereas EMRA was where CD8+ clones were enriched. The study covered only two mild cases, and larger cohorts including severe cases with pre-infection samples were considered necessary.

The receptor comes from an adult woman who had mild COVID-19 (a few samples of this study predate the infection). The sample titles of this study are shuffled in the database, so cell type and time point are left out; the donor was told from shared clones. The chain joins TRBV5-5 to TRBJ1-1, with the D gene not clear enough to name. The sample taken for sequencing was PBMCs or a T cell subset sorted from them (not recorded which). The DNA sequence follows: TGTGCCAGCAGCTTGGGGGCCAGCCGGTTCACTGAAGCTTTCTTT. Translated, this gives CASSLGASRFTEAFF. Reference TRBV5-5 and TRBJ1-1 genes cover what lies past the CDR3, so the full variable domain is DAGVTQSPTHLIKTRGQQVTLRCSPISGHKSVSWYQQVLGQGPQFIFQYYEKEERGRGNFPDRFSARQFPNYSSELNVNALLLGDSALYLCASSLGASRFTEAFFGQGTRLTVV.